The 10 T cell receptor beta chains in this list originate from one sample, sequenced in a study of blood T cell repertoires in COVID-19. Sequenced by immunoSEQ multiplex PCR; TCRdb stores in-frame clones only, minus some. The sample consists of under 250,000 clones, 70% to 90% of them appearing once. The specimen sequenced was peripheral blood. The receptor source for this set is a man over 45 with COVID-19, enrolled during active disease.

The V call is TRBV3-1 (or the pseudogene TRBV3-2), the J call TRBJ2-7, with a tentative D call TRBD1 (6 bases). The V end was cut by 3 bases, the J end by 1 base, with 7 bases between. CDR1 LGHDT and CDR2 YNNKEL come from the germline V gene (reference sequence). The CDR3 is 13 residues long. CDR3 nucleotide sequence: TGTGCCAGCAGCCAGAGGGGGTCCTACGAGCAGTACTTC. Its translation: CASSQRGSYEQYF.

The chain employs TRBV7-9 and TRBJ1-2, with 10 bases aligning to TRBD1. The germline gives CDR1 SEHNR, CDR2 FQNEAQ (reference sequence). The CDR3 length is 15 residues. Trimming took 4 bases from V and 3 from J; bases not matched to a gene: 5. CDR3 DNA: TGTGCCAGCAGCTCAACAGACAGGGGGCACTATGGCTACACCTTC. Protein sequence: CASSSTDRGHYGYTF.

The chain employs TRBV20-1 and TRBJ1-2; maybe TRBD1 (6 bases). The CDR3 covers 11 residues. Germline V gene sequence: CDR1 DFQATT, CDR2 SNEGSKA (reference sequence). Trimming cost V 4 bases and J 8 bases, with 11 bases left between them. For the CDR3, the DNA is TGCAGTGCTAACCCAGGGGCAGGCTACACCTTC. This translates into CSANPGAGYTF.

The V call is TRBV6-5, the J call TRBJ1-2; 9 bases map to TRBD1. V lost 2 bases to trimming and J lost 8 bases; unmatched junction nucleotides: 3. Germline V gene sequence: CDR1 MNHEY, CDR2 SVGAGI. This CDR3 has 13 residues. The CDR3 DNA reads as TGTGCCAGCAGTTACAGACAGGGGGAAGGCTACACCTTC. Translating gives CASSYRQGEGYTF.

The J gene is TRBJ2-7, the V gene TRBV19, with D tentatively TRBD1 (5 bases). Trimming cost V 3 bases and J 4 bases, with 10 bases left between them. Germline V gives CDR1 LNHDA, CDR2 SQIVND (reference sequence). The CDR3 is 13 residues long. CDR3 residues: CASSIGRAYEQYF. The CDR3 DNA is TGTGCCAGTAGTATCGGCAGGGCGTACGAGCAGTACTTC. The whole variable domain, remainder taken from reference TRBV19 and TRBJ2-7, is DGGITQSPKYLFRKEGQNVTLSCEQNLNHDAMYWYRQDPGQGLRLIYYSQIVNDFQKGDIAEGYSVSREKKESFPLTVTSAQKNPTAFYLCASSIGRAYEQYFGPGTRLTVT.

The chain has TRBV7-8 and TRBJ2-7, with a tentative D call TRBD1 (6 bases). CDR3 length: 14 amino acids. Germline assignment: CDR1 SGHVS and CDR2 FQNEAQ. Between the trimmed V and J ends, which lost 4 bases and 2 bases, there was a span of 12 bases. Here the CDR3 DNA reads TGTGCCAGCAGCTACGACAGGCCTCCCTACGAGCAGTACTTC. Protein: CASSYDRPPYEQYF.

The chain links TRBV24-1 to TRBJ2-3; 7 bases fit TRBD2. Trimming cost V 8 bases and J 4 bases; bases outside gene matches: 5. Per germline, CDR1 KGHDR and CDR2 SFDVKD. The CDR3 is 13 amino acids. CDR3 sequence (DNA): TGTGCCACCATGGGCGGGGGATCAGATACGCAGTATTTT. Amino acid sequence: CATMGGGSDTQYF.

This clone was seen a single time. This rearrangement joins TRBV5-6 to TRBJ1-2, with no clear D. Per germline, CDR1 SGHDT and CDR2 YYEEEE. Trimming took 3 bases from V and 1 from J, leaving 13 bases between them. The CDR3 has 15 amino acids. The CDR3 sequence is CASSSSPLNNYGYTF. CDR3 nucleotide sequence: TGTGCCAGCAGCTCGTCCCCACTAAATAACTATGGCTACACCTTC.

The V and J genes are TRBV11-3 and TRBJ2-7; the match to TRBD2 covers 8 bases. The CDR3 loop spans 14 amino acids. The germline gives CDR1 SGHNT, CDR2 YENEEA. J was trimmed by 3 bases and V by 5 bases; bases with no gene match: 6. The DNA of the CDR3 is TGTGCCAGCAGCCCTAGCGGGCGACTCTACGAGCAGTACTTC. This encodes CASSPSGRLYEQYF.

Worth noting for this clone: Germline is not matched at one junction end, which may reflect a read error. The CDR3 region is CASSLASGRALF. DNA of the CDR3: TGTGCCAGCAGTTTGGCTAGCGGGAGGGCTCTCTTC. The genes are TRBV27 and TRBJ2-1; TRBD2 aligns across 12 bases. The CDR3 totals 12 residues. The germline V gene has CDR1 MNHEY and CDR2 SMNVEV (reference sequence).